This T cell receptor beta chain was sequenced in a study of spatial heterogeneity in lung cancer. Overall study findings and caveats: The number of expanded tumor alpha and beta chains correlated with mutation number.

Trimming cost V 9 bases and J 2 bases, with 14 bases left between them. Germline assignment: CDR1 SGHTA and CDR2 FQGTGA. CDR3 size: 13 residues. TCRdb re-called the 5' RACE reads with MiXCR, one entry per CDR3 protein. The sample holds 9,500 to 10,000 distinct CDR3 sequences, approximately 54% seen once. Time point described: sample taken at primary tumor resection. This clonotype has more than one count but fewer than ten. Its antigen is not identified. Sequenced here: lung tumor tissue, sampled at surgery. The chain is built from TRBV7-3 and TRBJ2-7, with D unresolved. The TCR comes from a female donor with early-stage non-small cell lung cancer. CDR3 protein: CARRTDGTYEQYF. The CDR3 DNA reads TGTGCCAGAAGAACAGACGGAACCTACGAGCAGTACTTC.